What follows are 10 T cell receptor beta chains derived from one specimen sequenced in a study of T cells of healthy individuals. TCRdb used MiXCR to reprocess the 5' RACE reads, holding one entry per CDR3 protein. Here the sample spans 65,000 to 90,000 distinct CDR3 sequences, 5% being singletons. These receptors were collected from a female donor in good health.

The DNA of the CDR3 is TGTGCCAGCAGACCGGGACAGGGACGAGATACGCAGTATTTT. Protein product: CASRPGQGRDTQYF. The V and J genes are TRBV6-1 and TRBJ2-3; 9 bases line up with TRBD1. Trimming took 6 bases from V and 5 from J; bases not matched to a gene: 6. Looked up from germline, CDR1 is MNHNS and CDR2 is SASEGT. This CDR3 has 14 residues.

This clonotype was seen many times. The V gene is TRBV4-3, the J gene TRBJ2-7; D uncertain. The CDR3 is made up of 13 amino acids. Trimming took 3 bases from V and 7 from J, leaving 13 bases between them. Germline loops: CDR1 LGHNA, CDR2 YSLEER. The CDR3 protein is CASSQVEFGEQYF. DNA for the CDR3: TGCGCCAGCAGCCAGGTCGAGTTTGGGGAGCAGTACTTC.

The rearrangement uses TRBV12-3 or TRBV12-4 and TRBJ2-1; D possibly corresponds to TRBD2 (6 bases). This CDR3 has 16 amino acids. V was shortened by 3 bases and J by 8 bases, with 20 bases between the two germline ends. The CDR3, as DNA: TGTGCCAGCAGTTTTCCGGGAGCAGCATTTGTGGATGAGCAGTTCTTC. Its translation is CASSFPGAAFVDEQFF.

CDR3 coding DNA: TGTGCCAGCCGTGAGACAGGAGGCTACGAGCAGTACTTC. Translating gives CASRETGGYEQYF. The gene calls are TRBV28 and TRBJ2-7, with D possibly matching TRBD1 (6 bases). The CDR3 runs 13 residues. The V gene's germline CDR1 is MDHEN and CDR2 SYDVKM. Trimming took off 8 bases at V and 3 bases at J, with 14 bases between the two ends.

This chain uses TRBV9 with TRBJ2-5; D is uncertain. Germline V gene data show CDR1 as SGDLS and CDR2 as YYNGEE. The ends were cut back, 5 bases at V and 5 bases at J, with 16 bases in the middle. The CDR3 totals 14 residues. For the CDR3, the DNA is TGTGCCAGCAGTCCTCTCCCCGACTCTGAGACCCAGTACTTC. It is translated as CASSPLPDSETQYF.

This clonotype has ten or more counts. The gene calls are TRBV7-9 and TRBJ1-3; no clear D. Per germline, CDR1 SEHNR and CDR2 FQNEAQ (reference sequence). This CDR3 contains 14 residues. Between the trimmed V and J ends, which lost 5 bases and 0 bases, there was a span of 8 bases. The CDR3 nucleotides read TGTGCCAGCAGCCCAGAGGTCTCTGGAAACACCATATATTTT. Its translation is CASSPEVSGNTIYF.

In its sample, this clonotype was seen many times. The chain has TRBV3-1 and TRBJ2-7, with D maybe TRBD2 (6 bases). The CDR3 spans 15 residues. Per the germline V gene, CDR1 is LGHDT and CDR2 is YNNKEL (reference sequence). Trimming removed 4 bases from V and 2 bases from J, with 15 bases in between. The CDR3 here is CASSPTGTHTYEQYF. The CDR3, as DNA: TGTGCCAGCAGCCCAACCGGGACTCACACCTACGAGCAGTACTTC.

A few counts support this clonotype. The chain uses TRBV7-9 and TRBJ1-4; D is undetermined. Germline CDR1 SEHNR, CDR2 FQNEAQ (reference sequence). The CDR3 extends over 14 amino acids. V shed 3 bases and J shed 4 bases, with 9 bases lying between them. The CDR3 bases are TGTGCCAGCAGCTTTAGGACGGTTAATGAAAAACTGTTTTTT. This sequence encodes CASSFRTVNEKLFF.

This rearrangement joins TRBV6-1 to TRBJ1-4; D is unclear. Germline values: CDR1 MNHNS, CDR2 SASEGT. V was clipped by 7 bases and J by 5 bases, with 8 bases between them. The CDR3 consists of 12 residues. The CDR3 nucleotides read TGTGCCAGCACAACTACCAATGAAAAACTGTTTTTT. This encodes CASTTTNEKLFF.

This clonotype has just a few counts. The chain's CDR3 is CASGALYSNQPQHF. CDR3 sequence (DNA): TGTGCCAGCGGGGCCCTGTATAGCAATCAGCCCCAGCATTTT. J is TRBJ1-5 and V is TRBV6-1, with D possibly being TRBD1 (5 bases). Trimming removed 8 bases at V and 0 bases at J, with 11 bases between. The CDR3 is 14 residues long. Germline V gene lookup returns CDR1 MNHNS and CDR2 SASEGT.